This T cell receptor beta chain was identified in a study of graft-versus-host responses after intestinal transplantation. Looking at the study overall: For approximately three years after anti-thymocyte globulin induction, all recipients took tacrolimus and steroids.

Produced via immunoSEQ multiplex PCR; TCRdb's table is partial and in-frame only. Of more than 90,000 clones listed, 93% are singletons. This CDR3 is 20 amino acids long. V lost 2 bases to trimming and J lost 0 bases; unmatched junction nucleotides: 12. Concerning this clone itself: What it recognizes is unknown.

General study results and limits: GvH clones were identified in recipient marrow, with some first appearing in ileum or blood. Clonal ratios of graft-versus-host to host-versus-graft in allografts were high for patients exhibiting graft-donor T cell macrochimerism. Early post-transplant declines in HvG were associated with peak levels of circulating GvH clones.

The sequences come from unstimulated CD8+ T cells sorted from spleen or lymph node cells, collected before transplant. V is TRBV6-7 and J is TRBJ2-6; 8 bases agree with TRBD1. TRBV6-7 is marked as an open reading frame, function uncertain. The receptor comes from a human donor who was the organ donor for an intestinal transplant. CDR3 nucleotides: TGTGCCAGCAGTTACCCTTGGGTGACAGGGGCCAACTCTGGGGCCAACGTCCTGACTTTC. Protein sequence: CASSYPWVTGANSGANVLTF.